The rows below give T cell receptor beta chains drawn from one sample of a study of shared clonotypes between healthy human individuals. Generated by immunoSEQ multiplex PCR, the TCRdb table keeps only in-frame clones and is missing some. This sample yields roughly 2.4 million clones, of which approximately 96% are seen a single time; around 0.13% belongs to the top ten. The sample consisted of naive CD4+ T cells sorted from blood. Receptors originate from a young man in good health. The CDR3 runs from the conserved cysteine through the conserved F or W. The order of the fields is clone size, V gene, D gene, J gene, CDR3 DNA, CDR3 protein. The D gene is left open where the match is weak. Rows may omit the clone size; those that give it use once, few, many or a size class.

NA	TRBV11-2	NA	TRBJ2-1	TGTGCCAGCAGCTTAGATGGGGGGGCGAATGAGCAGTTCTTC	CASSLDGGANEQFF
NA	TRBV5-1	NA	TRBJ2-5	TGCGCCAGCAGCTCCCCCGACAGGAAGCCTCAAGAGACCCAGTACTTC	CASSSPDRKPQETQYF
NA	TRBV7-8	TRBD1	TRBJ2-6	TGTGCCAGCAGAGTATTGGGGACAGGGATCTCTGGGGCCAACGTCCTGACTTTC	CASRVLGTGISGANVLTF
NA	TRBV4-2	NA	TRBJ2-1	TGTGCCAGCAGCCACCGAACCCTTGAGGGGAATGAGCAGTTCTTC	CASSHRTLEGNEQFF
NA	TRBV18	NA	TRBJ2-5	TGTGCCAGCTCACGACAGACCCAAGAGACCCAGTACTTC	CASSRQTQETQYF
NA	TRBV10-3	TRBD1	TRBJ2-7	TGTGCCATCAGTGAGATGACAGGGAGCTACGAGCAGTACTTC	CAISEMTGSYEQYF
NA	TRBV6-5	NA	TRBJ1-4	TGTGCCAGCAGTCCAGGGCGGGAAAAACTGTTTTTT	CASSPGREKLFF
NA	TRBV30	NA	TRBJ2-2	TGTGCCTGGAGCGCTATGGGACGGAGATACACCGGGGAGCTGTTTTTT	CAWSAMGRRYTGELFF
NA	TRBV6-5	TRBD2	TRBJ2-7	TGTGCCAGCAGACCTCGGGGGGTCAACTCCTACGAGCAGTACTTC	CASRPRGVNSYEQYF
NA	TRBV20-1	NA	TRBJ1-1	TGCAGTGCTGAACTGAACACTGAAGCTTTCTTT	CSAELNTEAFF
NA	TRBV7-2	NA	TRBJ2-7	TGTGCCAGCAGCTTCGTACACGAGCAGTACTTC	CASSFVHEQYF
NA	TRBV19	NA	TRBJ1-5	TGTGCCAGTAGTATTGGATCCAGGGGAGGCAATCAGCCCCAGCATTTT	CASSIGSRGGNQPQHF
once	TRBV18	NA	TRBJ1-4	TGTGCCAGCTCGGGGCAGGGGAATGAAAAACTGTTTTTT	CASSGQGNEKLFF